Below, 26 T cell receptor beta chains from the same sample are listed, as sequenced in a study of blood T cell repertoires in COVID-19. Assay used: immunoSEQ multiplex PCR; TCRdb lists only in-frame clones, some missing. The data hold 150,000 to 200,000 clones, with approximately 92% observed a single time. Source material: peripheral blood. The origin of the receptors is a woman aged 45-65 years with acute or convalescent COVID-19.

The V call is TRBV14, the J call TRBJ1-2; 7 bases are shared with TRBD1. CDR1 SGHDN and CDR2 FVKESK come from the germline V gene. The V gene end was trimmed by 4 bases and the J gene end by 7 bases; junction bases not matched to a gene: 9. The CDR3 spans 14 residues. CDR3 sequence reads: CASSLSGQEGGYTF. Written as DNA, the CDR3 is TGTGCCAGCAGCCTTAGTGGACAGGAGGGTGGCTACACCTTC.

The rearrangement joins TRBV18 to TRBJ2-7, with TRBD2 matching over 7 bases. Germline V gene lookup returns CDR1 KGHSH and CDR2 LQKENI. Germline trimming cut 0 bases from V and 0 bases from J; bases unmatched to any gene: 8. CDR3 length: 17 residues. CDR3 nucleotides: TGTGCCAGCTCACCACCGGGGCTAGCGGATAGCTCCTACGAGCAGTACTTC. This translates into CASSPPGLADSSYEQYF. Combining the CDR3 with reference TRBV18 and TRBJ2-7 gives the whole variable domain NAGVMQNPRHLVRRRGQEARLRCSPMKGHSHVYWYRQLPEEGLKFMVYLQKENIIDESGMPKERFSAEFPKEGPSILRIQQVVRGDSAAYFCASSPPGLADSSYEQYFGPGTRLTVT.

The CDR3 DNA reads TGTGCCAGCTCACCAAACATTGGTCTCTCTGGAAACACCATATATTTT. This codes for CASSPNIGLSGNTIYF. V gene TRBV18 combines with J gene TRBJ1-3; D ambiguous. The CDR3 spans 16 residues. V was cut by 2 bases and J by 0 bases, with 11 bases left in between. Germline V lookup: CDR1 KGHSH, CDR2 LQKENI.

The V and J genes are TRBV7-9 and TRBJ1-1; no definite D call. Germline CDR1 reads SEHNR; CDR2 reads FQNEAQ (reference sequence). Deletions cut 5 bases from V and 8 bases from J, with 9 bases between. This CDR3 contains 11 residues. Here the CDR3 DNA reads TGTGCCAGCAGCAGAGAGCGCGAAGCTTTCTTT. It is translated as CASSREREAFF.

The chain is built from TRBV10-3 and TRBJ2-2; D is unresolved. Trimming pared 6 bases from V and 5 bases from J, leaving 16 bases between. Germline CDR1 and CDR2: ENHRY and SYGVKD. This CDR3 region has 15 residues. CDR3 region: CAISPVSLGTGELFF. Written as DNA, the CDR3 is TGTGCCATCAGCCCGGTCTCTCTCGGGACCGGGGAGCTGTTTTTT.

This chain joins TRBV28 and TRBJ2-2, with a weak D call TRBD2 (6 bases). Trimming left V 5 bases short and J 3 bases short, with 16 bases between. CDR3 length equals 16 residues. The germline V gene has CDR1 MDHEN and CDR2 SYDVKM. CDR3 sequence reads: CASSPIGGRDTGELFF. The CDR3 DNA follows: TGTGCCAGCAGTCCAATAGGAGGGCGAGACACCGGGGAGCTGTTTTTT.

This clone was seen a handful of times. This chain uses TRBV4-1 with TRBJ1-4, with 7 bases lining up with TRBD1. This CDR3 contains 15 residues. Germline CDR1 and CDR2: MGHRA and YSYEKL. J was trimmed by 5 bases and V by 1 base; bases with no gene match: 4. The CDR3 nucleotides read TGCGCCAGCAGCCAAGCCGGACAGGCAAATGAAAAACTGTTTTTT. Translation: CASSQAGQANEKLFF.

This rearrangement joins TRBV2 to TRBJ2-3, with 7 positions matching TRBD1. CDR1 is SNHLY, CDR2 FYNNEI, per germline. The CDR3 runs 14 residues. With V trimmed by 7 bases and J by 2 bases, 6 bases remained unmatched. The CDR3 sequence is CASTRDSYTDTQYF. CDR3 bases: TGTGCCAGCACGAGGGACAGCTACACAGATACGCAGTATTTT.

The chain recombines TRBV6-5 with TRBJ1-2, with D possibly TRBD1 on 6 matching bases. CDR3 size: 13 residues. From germline, CDR1 is MNHEY and CDR2 SVGAGI. V was cut by 6 bases and J by 0 bases, with 8 bases left in between. CDR3 residues: CASRDSSNYGYTF. The DNA of the CDR3 is TGTGCCAGCAGGGACAGCTCTAACTATGGCTACACCTTC.

This chain connects TRBV5-1 to TRBJ2-1; D may be TRBD2 (5 bases). The CDR3 is 12 amino acids. Trimming removed 4 bases from V and 8 bases from J, with 10 bases in between. The germline CDR1 and CDR2 sequences are SGHRS and YFSETQ. The CDR3 nucleotides read TGCGCCAGCAGCCCGGTGCGGGATGAGCAGTTCTTC. The encoded protein is CASSPVRDEQFF.

The chain couples TRBV25-1 to TRBJ1-2; TRBD1 agrees at 7 bases. The CDR3 is 16 residues long. The germline V gene has CDR1 MGHDK and CDR2 SYGVNS. V lost 3 bases and J lost 4; bases outside the gene matches: 11. The CDR3: CASSDKYRGGGYGYTF. The CDR3 DNA is TGTGCCAGCAGTGACAAGTACAGGGGCGGCGGCTATGGCTACACCTTC.

The rearrangement links TRBV29-1 to TRBJ1-1; D ambiguous. The V end was cut by 0 bases, the J end by 0 bases, with 5 bases between. The CDR3 is made up of 13 amino acids. Germline lookup yields CDR1 SQVTM and CDR2 ANQGSEA. The CDR3 sequence: CSVEDLLNTEAFF. CDR3 bases: TGCAGCGTTGAAGACCTATTGAACACTGAAGCTTTCTTT. The entire variable domain, with the rest obtained from reference TRBV29-1 and TRBJ1-1, is as follows: SAVISQKPSRDICQRGTSLTIQCQVDSQVTMMFWYRQQPGQSLTLIATANQGSEATYESGFVIDKFPISRPNLTFSTLTVSNMSPEDSSIYLCSVEDLLNTEAFFGQGTRLTVV.

This clone was seen just once. J is TRBJ2-1 and V is TRBV7-8; possible D gene TRBD1, 6 bases. Germline V gene data show CDR1 as SGHVS and CDR2 as FQNEAQ. The CDR3 runs 17 residues. V dropped 3 bases and J dropped 9 bases, with 24 bases sitting between them. Here the CDR3 DNA reads TGTGCCAGCAGCTTCACCGGGCAGAGAGTTTTAGGGGGTGAGCAGTTCTTC. This encodes CASSFTGQRVLGGEQFF.

The chain carries TRBV6-6 and TRBJ2-1; 7 bases are a match to TRBD2. The trim removed 5 bases at V and 3 bases at J, leaving 7 bases unmatched. Germline V gene lookup returns CDR1 MNHNY and CDR2 SVGAGI (reference sequence). This CDR3 region has 15 residues. CDR3 sequence reads: CASSERDSIYNEQFF. The CDR3 DNA is TGTGCCAGCAGTGAGCGGGACTCGATCTACAATGAGCAGTTCTTC.

This chain uses TRBV11-2 with TRBJ1-6; weak D call: TRBD1 (5 bases). This CDR3 region has 15 residues. Germline-derived CDR1 and CDR2 are SGHAT and FQNNGV. With 5 bases removed from V and 10 bases from J, the gap between germline ends came to 18 bases. DNA for the CDR3: TGTGCCAGCAGCCCCGGACACTTACAAAGCTCACCCCTCCACTTT. Translated: CASSPGHLQSSPLHF. Looking up the rest from reference TRBV11-2 and TRBJ1-6 gives the full variable domain: EAGVAQSPRYKIIEKRQSVAFWCNPISGHATLYWYQQILGQGPKLLIQFQNNGVVDDSQLPKDRFSAERLKGVDSTLKIQPAKLEDSAVYLCASSPGHLQSSPLHFGNGTRLTVT.

This chain uses TRBV24-1 with TRBJ2-7; D gene uncertain. The V end lost 0 bases, the J end lost 0 bases, and 20 bases lay between the germline ends. This CDR3 has 19 residues. CDR1 and CDR2 (germline): KGHDR, SFDVKD. The chain's CDR3 is CATSDLCGSLAASSYEQYF. Here the CDR3 DNA reads TGTGCCACCAGTGATTTGTGCGGAAGTTTGGCAGCGAGCTCCTACGAGCAGTACTTC.

J is TRBJ1-2 and V is TRBV6-5, with 10 bases identical to TRBD1. Germline loops: CDR1 MNHEY, CDR2 SVGAGI. V trimming: 6 bases; J trimming: 3 bases; junction bases outside the gene matches: 4. This CDR3 spans 14 amino acids. DNA of the CDR3: TGTGCCAGCAGGAGAGGACAGGGGGACTATGGCTACACCTTC. It yields the protein CASRRGQGDYGYTF.

This clone has only a few counts. The chain links TRBV6-5 to TRBJ1-5; 9 bases agree with TRBD1. V was pared by 2 bases and J by 5 bases, with 7 bases of the junction left unmatched. The CDR3 is 16 residues long. Germline V gene sequence: CDR1 MNHEY, CDR2 SVGAGI. CDR3 residues: CASSYRDRDIHQPQHF. CDR3 sequence (DNA): TGTGCCAGCAGTTACCGGGACAGGGACATCCATCAGCCCCAGCATTTT.

The chain employs TRBV18 and TRBJ2-7; possibly TRBD2 for D (5 bases). This CDR3 is built from 14 residues. Germline CDR1 and CDR2: KGHSH and LQKENI. V was pared by 6 bases and J by 4 bases, with 16 bases between. CDR3 in amino acids: CASSGGRHAYEQYF. For the CDR3, the DNA is TGTGCCAGCTCGGGCGGGCGGCACGCTTACGAGCAGTACTTC.

V usage is TRBV5-1 and J usage is TRBJ2-7; a weak D match, TRBD1 (6 bases). The V gene's germline CDR1 is SGHRS and CDR2 YFSETQ. The CDR3 totals 14 residues. Trimming shortened V by 4 bases and J by 5 bases, and 16 bases separated the two germline ends. CDR3 nucleotide sequence: TGCGCCAGCAGCGAAACAGGGTTACTCGACGAGCAGTACTTC. This translates into CASSETGLLDEQYF.

V gene TRBV3-1 (or the pseudogene TRBV3-2) combines with J gene TRBJ2-2; 8 bases agree with TRBD1. This CDR3 spans 15 amino acids. V lost 4 bases, J lost 7 bases, and 8 bases stayed unmatched. Germline CDR1 is LGHDT and CDR2 is YNNKEL (reference sequence). The CDR3 is CASSLGQGAGGELFF. In nucleotides, the CDR3 is TGTGCCAGCAGCCTTGGACAGGGCGCTGGCGGGGAGCTGTTTTTT.

This chain links TRBV25-1 with TRBJ2-7; the D gene is possibly TRBD2 (6 bases). The CDR3 contains 14 residues. Trimming cost V 4 bases and J 6 bases, with 16 bases left between them. The germline CDR1 and CDR2 sequences are MGHDK and SYGVNS. CDR3 residues: CASSGPEGQGEQYF. CDR3 coding DNA: TGTGCCAGCAGTGGGCCGGAGGGTCAAGGCGAGCAGTACTTC.

The rearrangement links TRBV9 to TRBJ2-1; 10 bases align to TRBD1. The CDR3 consists of 15 residues. The V gene's germline CDR1 is SGDLS and CDR2 YYNGEE. J gave up 8 bases and V 4 bases, and 9 bases lay outside the gene matches. The CDR3 region is CASSFRDRGIDEQFF. In DNA form, the CDR3 reads TGTGCCAGCAGCTTCCGGGACAGGGGAATTGATGAGCAGTTCTTC. The variable domain in full, with the rest retrieved from reference TRBV9 and TRBJ2-1, is DSGVTQTPKHLITATGQRVTLRCSPRSGDLSVYWYQQSLDQGLQFLIQYYNGEERAKGNILERFSAQQFPDLHSELNLSSLELGDSALYFCASSFRDRGIDEQFFGPGTRLTVL.

V gene TRBV2 combines with J gene TRBJ1-2; 7 bases match TRBD1. V shed 3 bases and J 2 bases; nucleotides not matched to a gene: 6. The CDR3 consists of 15 residues. CDR1 and CDR2 (germline): SNHLY, FYNNEI. The CDR3 nucleotides read TGTGCCAGCAGTGATGACAGGGCCCTCAACTATGGCTACACCTTC. It encodes CASSDDRALNYGYTF.

CDR3 sequence reads: CASSLRQGSYEQYF. The CDR3 nucleotides are TGTGCCAGCAGTCTACGACAGGGGAGCTACGAGCAGTACTTC. The V gene is TRBV6-5, the J gene TRBJ2-7; 8 bases are a match to TRBD1. Germline values: CDR1 MNHEY, CDR2 SVGAGI. The length of the CDR3 is 14 residues. V shed 5 bases, J shed 3 bases, and the junction held 6 bases outside the gene matches.

The chain uses TRBV7-8 and TRBJ1-2; 9 bases map to TRBD1. CDR1 and CDR2 from the germline V gene are SGHVS and FQNEAQ. J gave up 5 bases and V 5 bases, and 12 bases lay outside the gene matches. CDR3 length equals 16 residues. The CDR3 region is CASSPDVGQGLYGYTF. The CDR3 DNA is TGTGCCAGCAGCCCCGATGTGGGACAGGGTCTATATGGCTACACCTTC.